This TCR beta chain originates from a study of blood T cell repertoires in COVID-19. Produced via immunoSEQ multiplex PCR; TCRdb's table is partial and in-frame only. The table has around 260,000 clones, approximately 89% seen once. The CDR3 loop spans 16 amino acids. CDR1 is KGHSH and CDR2 is LQKENI in the germline V gene. Trimming stripped 0 bases from V and 4 bases from J, with 15 bases between. Sequencing was performed on peripheral blood. The chain carries TRBV18 and TRBJ1-1, with D possibly TRBD1 on 6 matching bases. The sequence was collected from a woman in her fifties or sixties with acute or convalescent COVID-19. CDR3 nucleotide sequence: TGTGCCAGCTCACCACCCTACAGGGCTAGCCGCACTGAAGCTTTCTTT. Its protein product is CASSPPYRASRTEAFF.